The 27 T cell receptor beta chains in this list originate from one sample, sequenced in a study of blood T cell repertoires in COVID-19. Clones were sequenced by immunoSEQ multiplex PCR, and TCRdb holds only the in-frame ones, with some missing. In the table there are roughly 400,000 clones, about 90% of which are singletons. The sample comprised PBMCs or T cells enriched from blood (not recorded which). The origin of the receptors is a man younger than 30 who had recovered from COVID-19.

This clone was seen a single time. CDR3 amino acids: CSVQLYGSSYEQYF. The CDR3 DNA reads TGCAGCGTTCAGCTGTATGGGAGCTCCTACGAGCAGTACTTC. The chain couples TRBV29-1 to TRBJ2-7, with D maybe TRBD2 (5 bases). The CDR3 runs 14 residues. V lost 5 bases and J 0 bases, leaving 14 bases between the germline ends. Germline lookup yields CDR1 SQVTM and CDR2 ANQGSEA.

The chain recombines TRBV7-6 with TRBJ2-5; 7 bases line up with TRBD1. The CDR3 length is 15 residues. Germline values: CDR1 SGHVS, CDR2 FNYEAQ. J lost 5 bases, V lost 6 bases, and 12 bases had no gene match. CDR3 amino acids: CASRPTTGSEETQYF. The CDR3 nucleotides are TGTGCCAGCAGACCGACGACAGGGTCTGAGGAGACCCAGTACTTC.

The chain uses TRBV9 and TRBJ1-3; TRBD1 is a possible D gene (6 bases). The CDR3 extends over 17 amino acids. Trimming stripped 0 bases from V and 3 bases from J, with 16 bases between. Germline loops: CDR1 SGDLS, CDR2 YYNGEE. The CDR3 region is CASSVDFRGAGGNTIYF. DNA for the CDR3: TGTGCCAGCAGCGTAGATTTTCGGGGGGCTGGTGGAAACACCATATATTTT.

The CDR3 nucleotides read TGTGCCTGGAGTGACGGCGGTCAGCAGTACTTC. It specifies CAWSDGGQQYF. The V gene is TRBV30, the J gene TRBJ2-7; D is uncertain. V gave up 1 base and J gave up 8 bases, with 9 bases separating them. This CDR3 region has 11 residues. Germline values: CDR1 GTSNPN, CDR2 SVGIG (reference sequence). The variable domain in full, completed from reference TRBV30 and TRBJ2-7, reads SQTIHQWPATLVQPVGSPLSLECTVEGTSNPNLYWYRQAAGRGLQLLFYSVGIGQISSEVPQNLSASRPQDRQFILSSKKLLLSDSGFYLCAWSDGGQQYFGPGTRLTVT.

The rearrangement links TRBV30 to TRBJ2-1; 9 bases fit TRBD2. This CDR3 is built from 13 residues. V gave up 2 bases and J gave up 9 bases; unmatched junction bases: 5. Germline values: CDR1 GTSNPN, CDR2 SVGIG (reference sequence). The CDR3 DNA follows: TGTGCCTGGAGTTATGCGGGAGGGCGTGAGCAGTTCTTC. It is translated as CAWSYAGGREQFF.

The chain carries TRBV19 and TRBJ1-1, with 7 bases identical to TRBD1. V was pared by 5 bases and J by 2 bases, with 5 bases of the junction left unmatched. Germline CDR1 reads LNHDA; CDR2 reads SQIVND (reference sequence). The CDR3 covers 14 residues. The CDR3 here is CASSLGTANTEAFF. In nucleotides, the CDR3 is TGTGCCAGTAGTCTCGGGACAGCCAACACTGAAGCTTTCTTT. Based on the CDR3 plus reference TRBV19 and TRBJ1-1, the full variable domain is DGGITQSPKYLFRKEGQNVTLSCEQNLNHDAMYWYRQDPGQGLRLIYYSQIVNDFQKGDIAEGYSVSREKKESFPLTVTSAQKNPTAFYLCASSLGTANTEAFFGQGTRLTVV.

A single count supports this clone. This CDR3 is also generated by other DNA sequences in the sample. CDR3 loop: CASSRGNQPQHF. The CDR3 bases are TGTGCCAGCAGTCGGGGCAATCAGCCCCAGCATTTT. The chain employs TRBV12-3 or TRBV12-4 and TRBJ1-5, with D unresolved. Trimming cost V 5 bases and J 2 bases, with 4 bases left between them. This CDR3 region has 12 residues.

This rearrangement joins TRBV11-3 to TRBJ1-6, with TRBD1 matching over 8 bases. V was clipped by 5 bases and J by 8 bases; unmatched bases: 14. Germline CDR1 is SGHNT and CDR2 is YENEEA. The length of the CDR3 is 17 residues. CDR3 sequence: CASSPRAGTGRDSPLHF. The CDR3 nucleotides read TGTGCCAGCAGCCCCCGGGCCGGGACAGGAAGGGATTCACCCCTCCACTTT.

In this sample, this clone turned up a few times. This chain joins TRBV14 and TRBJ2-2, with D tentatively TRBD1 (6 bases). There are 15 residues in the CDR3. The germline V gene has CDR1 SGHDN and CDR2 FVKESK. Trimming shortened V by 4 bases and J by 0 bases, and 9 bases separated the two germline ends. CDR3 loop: CASSLDSSNTGELFF. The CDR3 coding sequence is TGTGCCAGCAGCCTGGACAGTTCGAACACCGGGGAGCTGTTTTTT. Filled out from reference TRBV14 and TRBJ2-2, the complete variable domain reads EAGVTQFPSHSVIEKGQTVTLRCDPISGHDNLYWYRRVMGKEIKFLLHFVKESKQDESGMPNNRFLAERTGGTYSTLKVQPAELEDSGVYFCASSLDSSNTGELFFGEGSRLTVL.

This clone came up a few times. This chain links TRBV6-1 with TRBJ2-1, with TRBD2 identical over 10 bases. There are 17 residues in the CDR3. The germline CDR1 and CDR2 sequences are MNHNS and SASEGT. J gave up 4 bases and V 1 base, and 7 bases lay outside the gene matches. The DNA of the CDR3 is TGTGCCAGCAGTGAAGTGGCTAGCGGGAGTCCATACAATGAGCAGTTCTTC. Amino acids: CASSEVASGSPYNEQFF.

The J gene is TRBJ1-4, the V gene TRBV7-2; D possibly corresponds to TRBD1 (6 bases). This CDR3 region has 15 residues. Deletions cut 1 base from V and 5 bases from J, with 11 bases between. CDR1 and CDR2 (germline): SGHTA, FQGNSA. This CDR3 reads CASSLGGLVNEKLFF. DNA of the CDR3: TGTGCCAGCAGCTTAGGGGGGCTAGTGAATGAAAAACTGTTTTTT.

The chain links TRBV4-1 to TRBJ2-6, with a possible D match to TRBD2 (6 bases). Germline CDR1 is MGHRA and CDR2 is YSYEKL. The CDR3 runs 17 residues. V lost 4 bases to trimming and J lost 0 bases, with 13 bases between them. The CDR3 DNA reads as TGCGCCAGCAGCCGATCCGGGACTCTCTCTGGGGCCAACGTCCTGACTTTC. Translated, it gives CASSRSGTLSGANVLTF.

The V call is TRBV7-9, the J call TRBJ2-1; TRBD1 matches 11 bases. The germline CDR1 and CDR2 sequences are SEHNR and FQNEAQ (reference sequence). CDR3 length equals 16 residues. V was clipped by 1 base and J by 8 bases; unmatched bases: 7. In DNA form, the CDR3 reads TGTGCCAGCAGCTTAGATCTCGGACAGGGGGCCTATGAGCAGTTCTTC. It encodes CASSLDLGQGAYEQFF.

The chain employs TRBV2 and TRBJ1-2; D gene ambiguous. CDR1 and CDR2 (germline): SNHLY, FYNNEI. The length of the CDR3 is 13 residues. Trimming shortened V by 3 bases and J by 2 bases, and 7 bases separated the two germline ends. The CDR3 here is CASSDLRNYGYTF. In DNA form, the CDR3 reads TGTGCCAGCAGTGACCTAAGAAACTATGGCTACACCTTC. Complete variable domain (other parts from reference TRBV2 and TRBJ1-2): EPEVTQTPSHQVTQMGQEVILRCVPISNHLYFYWYRQILGQKVEFLVSFYNNEISEKSEIFDDQFSVERPDGSNFTLKIRSTKLEDSAMYFCASSDLRNYGYTFGSGTRLTVV.

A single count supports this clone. CDR3 coding DNA: TGTGCCACCAGCCCAGGGCATACCCTGAACACTGAAGCTTTCTTT. Its translation: CATSPGHTLNTEAFF. The rearrangement uses TRBV15 and TRBJ1-1; D is perhaps TRBD1 (5 bases). The CDR3 is 15 amino acids. Germline CDR1 and CDR2: LNHNV and YYDKDF (reference sequence). V lost 5 bases, J lost 0 bases, and 13 bases lay in between.

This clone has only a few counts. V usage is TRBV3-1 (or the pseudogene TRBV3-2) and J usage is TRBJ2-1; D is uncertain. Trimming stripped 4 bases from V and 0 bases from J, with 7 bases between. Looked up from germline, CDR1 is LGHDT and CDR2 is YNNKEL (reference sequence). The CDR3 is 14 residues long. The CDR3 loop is CASSPASSYNEQFF. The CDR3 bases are TGTGCCAGCAGCCCCGCCAGCTCCTACAATGAGCAGTTCTTC.

The CDR3 protein is CASSENWPSYNEQFF. The CDR3 DNA sequence: TGTGCCAGCAGTGAAAATTGGCCCTCCTACAATGAGCAGTTCTTC. J is TRBJ2-1 and V is TRBV6-1; no clear D gene. This CDR3 region has 15 residues. The germline CDR1 and CDR2 sequences are MNHNS and SASEGT. Trimming stripped 2 bases from V and 0 bases from J, with 8 bases between.

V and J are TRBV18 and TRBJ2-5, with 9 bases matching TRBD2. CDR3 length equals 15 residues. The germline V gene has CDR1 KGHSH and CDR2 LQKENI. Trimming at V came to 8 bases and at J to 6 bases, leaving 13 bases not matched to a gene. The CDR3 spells CASQQAAGGPKTQYF. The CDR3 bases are TGTGCCAGCCAACAGGCCGCGGGAGGGCCGAAGACCCAGTACTTC.

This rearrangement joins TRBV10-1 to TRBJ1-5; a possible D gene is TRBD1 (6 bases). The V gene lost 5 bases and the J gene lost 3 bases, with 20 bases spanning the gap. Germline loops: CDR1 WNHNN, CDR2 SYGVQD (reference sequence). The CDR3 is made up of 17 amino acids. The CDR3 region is CASSLQGKCYDNQPQHF. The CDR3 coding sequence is TGCGCCAGCAGTCTCCAGGGGAAGTGTTATGACAATCAGCCCCAGCATTTT.

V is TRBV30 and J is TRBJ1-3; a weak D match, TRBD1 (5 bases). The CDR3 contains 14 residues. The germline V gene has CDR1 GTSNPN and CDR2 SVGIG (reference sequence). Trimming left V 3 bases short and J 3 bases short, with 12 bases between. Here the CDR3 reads CAWSNGQGGNTIYF. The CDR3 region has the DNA TGTGCCTGGAGCAACGGACAAGGTGGAAACACCATATATTTT. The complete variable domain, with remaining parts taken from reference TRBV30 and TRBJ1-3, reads SQTIHQWPATLVQPVGSPLSLECTVEGTSNPNLYWYRQAAGRGLQLLFYSVGIGQISSEVPQNLSASRPQDRQFILSSKKLLLSDSGFYLCAWSNGQGGNTIYFGEGSWLTVV.

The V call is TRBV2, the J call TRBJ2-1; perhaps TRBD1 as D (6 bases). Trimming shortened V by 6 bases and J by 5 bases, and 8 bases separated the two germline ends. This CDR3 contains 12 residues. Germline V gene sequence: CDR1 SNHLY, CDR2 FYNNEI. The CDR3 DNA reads TGTGCCAGCAGAGGGACAAACAATGAGCAGTTCTTC. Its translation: CASRGTNNEQFF.

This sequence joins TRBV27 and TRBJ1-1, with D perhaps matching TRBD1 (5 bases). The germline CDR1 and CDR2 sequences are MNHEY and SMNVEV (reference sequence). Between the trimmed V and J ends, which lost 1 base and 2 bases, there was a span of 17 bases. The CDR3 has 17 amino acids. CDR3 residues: CASSLFAFGGQNTEAFF. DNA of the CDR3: TGTGCCAGCAGTTTATTCGCCTTCGGGGGTCAAAACACTGAAGCTTTCTTT.

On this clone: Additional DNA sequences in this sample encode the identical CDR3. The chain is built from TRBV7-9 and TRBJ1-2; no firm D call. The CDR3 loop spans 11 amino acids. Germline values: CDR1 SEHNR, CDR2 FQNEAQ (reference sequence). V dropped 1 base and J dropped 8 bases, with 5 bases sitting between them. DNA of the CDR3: TGTGCCAGCAGCTTAGGAGGAGGCTACACCTTC. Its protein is CASSLGGGYTF.

The CDR3 nucleotides are TGTGCCAGCACTCAGAGTAGCGGGAGTCGCGAAAACATTCAGTACTTC. This encodes CASTQSSGSRENIQYF. The chain joins TRBV28 to TRBJ2-4; TRBD2 agrees at 9 bases. The CDR3 runs 16 residues. J was trimmed by 5 bases and V by 7 bases; bases with no gene match: 12. Germline V gives CDR1 MDHEN, CDR2 SYDVKM. Full variable domain (rest looked up from reference TRBV28 and TRBJ2-4): DVKVTQSSRYLVKRTGEKVFLECVQDMDHENMFWYRQDPGLGLRLIYFSYDVKMKEKGDIPEGYSVSREKKERFSLILESASTNQTSMYLCASTQSSGSRENIQYFGAGTRLSVL.

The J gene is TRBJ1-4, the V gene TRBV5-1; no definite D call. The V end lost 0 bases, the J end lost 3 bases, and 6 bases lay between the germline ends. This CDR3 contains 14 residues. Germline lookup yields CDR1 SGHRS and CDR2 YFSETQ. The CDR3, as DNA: TGCGCCAGCAGCTTGGACAGATCTAATGAAAAACTGTTTTTT. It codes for CASSLDRSNEKLFF. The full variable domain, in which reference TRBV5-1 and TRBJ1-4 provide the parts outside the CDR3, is KAGVTQTPRYLIKTRGQQVTLSCSPISGHRSVSWYQQTPGQGLQFLFEYFSETQRNKGNFPGRFSGRQFSNSRSEMNVSTLELGDSALYLCASSLDRSNEKLFFGSGTQLSVL.

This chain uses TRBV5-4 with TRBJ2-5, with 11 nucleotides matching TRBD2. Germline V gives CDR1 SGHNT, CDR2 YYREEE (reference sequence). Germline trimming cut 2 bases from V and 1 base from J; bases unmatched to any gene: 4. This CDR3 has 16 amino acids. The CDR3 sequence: CASSFETSGSQETQYF. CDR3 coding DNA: TGTGCCAGCAGCTTCGAAACTAGCGGGAGCCAAGAGACCCAGTACTTC.

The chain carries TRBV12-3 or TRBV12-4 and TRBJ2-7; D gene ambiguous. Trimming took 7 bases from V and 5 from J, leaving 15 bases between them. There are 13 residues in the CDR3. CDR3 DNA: TGTGCCAGCACCACTGACACATCGAACGAGCAGTACTTC. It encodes CASTTDTSNEQYF.